This T cell receptor beta chain was identified in a study of CD8 T cells in ankylosing spondylitis. Quantitative 5'-RACE was performed with molecular barcodes, and it yielded the TCR beta libraries. Using its own MiXCR run on the 5' RACE reads, TCRdb lists one record per CDR3 protein. The data contain 250,000 to 400,000 distinct CDR3 sequences, 11% of them singletons. This CDR3 has 17 amino acids. V lost 4 bases, J lost 2 bases, and 10 bases stayed unmatched. CDR1 SGHKS and CDR2 YYEKEE come from the germline V gene (reference sequence). This clonotype was recorded at least ten times. The specimen sequenced was blood, either unsorted or a sorted T cell fraction (not recorded which). This TCR was sampled from a female donor with ankylosing spondylitis or in good health (not recorded which). V and J are TRBV5-5 and TRBJ2-3, with TRBD2 identical over 10 bases. The CDR3 DNA reads as TGTGCCAGCAGCCATGGCGCGGGACTAGCGATCACAGATACGCAGTATTTT. Encoded protein: CASSHGAGLAITDTQYF.